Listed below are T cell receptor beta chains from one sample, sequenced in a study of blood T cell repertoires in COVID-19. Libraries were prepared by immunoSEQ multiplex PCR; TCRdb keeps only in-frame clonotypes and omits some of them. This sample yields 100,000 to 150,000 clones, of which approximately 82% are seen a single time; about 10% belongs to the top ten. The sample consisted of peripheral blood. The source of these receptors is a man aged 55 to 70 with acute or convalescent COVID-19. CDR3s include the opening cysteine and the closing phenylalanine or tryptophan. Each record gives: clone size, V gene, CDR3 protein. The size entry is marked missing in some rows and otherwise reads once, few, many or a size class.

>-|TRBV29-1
CSVRTGQGPGYEQYF
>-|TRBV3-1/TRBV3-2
CASSQGGLPGGNTIYF
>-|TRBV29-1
CSVEGTSGTYEQYF
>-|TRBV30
CAWSVPQGYTEAFF
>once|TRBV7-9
CASSFGSNTEAFF
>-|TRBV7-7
CASSLGTGAYEQYF
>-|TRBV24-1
CATSDLRQSNTGELFF
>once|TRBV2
CASTHRVAGVYNEQFF
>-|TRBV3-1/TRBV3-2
CASHGGGTEAFF
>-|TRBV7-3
CASSLMEATEAFF
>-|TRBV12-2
CASRLAYRGIAEQYF
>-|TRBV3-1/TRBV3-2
CASSPGQWNSPLHF
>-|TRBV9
CASSSSRDRATNEKLFF
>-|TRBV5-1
CASSNLAAEQYF
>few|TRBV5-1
CASSLIAGGNYGYTF
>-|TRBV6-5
CASTPVAGGYYEQYF
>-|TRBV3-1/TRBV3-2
CASSQGTSGSSEQYF
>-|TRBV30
CAWATLTGHNSPLHF
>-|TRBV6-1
CASSVGTGAMNTEAFF
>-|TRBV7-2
CASSTRAGIEAFF
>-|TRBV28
CASSAAGDSMGDTQYF
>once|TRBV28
CASREGIGGEKLFF
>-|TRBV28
CASSLRRATNEKLFF
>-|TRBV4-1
CASSRTENNEQFF
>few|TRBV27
CASSLSGRGRDGYTF
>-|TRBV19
CASSITLETYEQYF
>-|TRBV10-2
CASSGGQGTGELFF
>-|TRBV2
CASGSLAGPYEQYF
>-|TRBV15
CATSRGRNQPQHF
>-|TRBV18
CASSPGLAGSYNEQFF
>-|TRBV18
CASSPAPTESYGYTF
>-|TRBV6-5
CASSYGHYNEQFF
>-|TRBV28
CASRDRSSYNSPLHF
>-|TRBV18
CASSPASLSNQPQHF
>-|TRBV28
CASTGVMNTEAFF
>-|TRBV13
CASSSGQGAQEQFF
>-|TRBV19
CASSRGGRRNTIYF